These T cell receptor beta chains were read from a single sample in a study of OX40 agonist ivuxolimab in advanced cancers. Profiling relied on immunoSEQ multiplex PCR, and the TCRdb table lists in-frame clones only, not all of them. The sample carries about 82,000 clones, around nine tenths recorded once. Sequencing used CD4+ or CD8+ T cells sorted from blood, obtained in a trial of the OX40 agonist ivuxolimab. All receptors come from an adult with an advanced solid tumor such as melanoma, head and neck, liver or kidney cancer. CDR3s leave out the opening cysteine and the closing phenylalanine or tryptophan.

J gene	V gene	CDR3 protein
TRBJ2-7	TRBV6-5	ASSSGGSYEQY
TRBJ2-2	TRBV6-1	ASSELGAGTGNTGELF
TRBJ2-6	TRBV7-6	ASTRGSGANVLT
TRBJ2-2	TRBV2	ASSDFRGRGGELF
TRBJ2-5	TRBV7-8	ASSPHDNLGVVQY
TRBJ2-1	TRBV6-5	ASSLAGNSYNEQF
TRBJ1-2	TRBV5-6	ASSVDGGQGRGYT
TRBJ2-1	TRBV14	ASSPREGGYNEQF
TRBJ2-3	TRBV6-1	ASRDSTDTQY
TRBJ2-2	TRBV7-2	ASSPYTGELF
TRBJ2-3	TRBV6-1	AGVVGTGSTDTQY
TRBJ2-7	TRBV11-1	ASSLDEGSPYEQY
TRBJ1-2	TRBV7-3	ASSSGANYGYT
TRBJ2-2	TRBV18	ASSPVSQTTTGELF
TRBJ2-3	TRBV11-2	ASSLVRTRTSTDTQY
TRBJ2-5	TRBV6-5	ASLAPNQETQY
TRBJ1-2	TRBV7-9	ASSTPQANYGYT
TRBJ2-7	TRBV9	ASSVAVGYEQY
TRBJ1-5	TRBV19	ASHGQINQPQH
TRBJ2-1	TRBV7-8	ASSFEGVAYYNEQF
TRBJ2-7	TRBV30	AWSVQGALSYEQY
TRBJ2-5	TRBV6-1	ASREETQY
TRBJ2-6	TRBV7-8	ASSLVGGVSGANVLT
TRBJ2-5	TRBV19	ASSSHGGPVAQY
TRBJ2-2	TRBV11-3	ASSQSQAFTGELF
TRBJ2-6	TRBV28	ASSLPGGRGANVLT
TRBJ2-4	TRBV6-4	ASSDKKQAKNIQY
TRBJ2-5	TRBV7-2	ASSLVGGTQY
TRBJ2-3	TRBV10-1	ASSARGLGTDTQY
TRBJ1-1	TRBV7-9	ASSLKWDTEAF
TRBJ2-2	TRBV6-5	ASSKRGSGTGELF
TRBJ2-7	TRBV4-1	ASSQGLIAYEQY
TRBJ2-7	TRBV7-2	ASSLGQGERGQY
TRBJ2-1	TRBV10-3	AIKDQDTNEQF
TRBJ1-2	TRBV6-6	ASRATANYGYT
TRBJ1-5	TRBV28	ASSLLTATNQPQH
TRBJ2-1	TRBV18	ASSRRAGLAENNEQF
TRBJ2-7	TRBV10-3	AISDDRREQY
TRBJ1-2	TRBV28	ASNQQGRGYGYT